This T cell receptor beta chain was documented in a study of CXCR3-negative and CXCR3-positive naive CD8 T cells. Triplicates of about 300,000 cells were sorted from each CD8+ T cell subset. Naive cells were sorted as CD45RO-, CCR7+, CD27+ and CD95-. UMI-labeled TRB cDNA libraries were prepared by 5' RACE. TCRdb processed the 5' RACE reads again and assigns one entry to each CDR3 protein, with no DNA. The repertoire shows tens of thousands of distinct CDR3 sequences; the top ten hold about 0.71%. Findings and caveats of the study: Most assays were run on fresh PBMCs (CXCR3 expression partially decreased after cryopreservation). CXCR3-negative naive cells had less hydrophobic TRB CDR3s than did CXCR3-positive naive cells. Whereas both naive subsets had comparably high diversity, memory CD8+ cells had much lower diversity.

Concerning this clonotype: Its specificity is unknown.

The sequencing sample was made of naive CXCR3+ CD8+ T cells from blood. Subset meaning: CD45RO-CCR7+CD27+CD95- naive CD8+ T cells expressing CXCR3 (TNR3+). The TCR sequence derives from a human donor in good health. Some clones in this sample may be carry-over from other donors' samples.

The CDR3: CASSTTGGQTEAFF. The chain uses TRBV7-8 and TRBJ1-1; the D call from TCRdb, TRBD1, cannot be confirmed without DNA. The germline V gene has CDR1 SGHVS and CDR2 FQNEAQ. The length of the CDR3 is 14 residues.